This entry lists 24 T cell receptor beta chains sequenced from one sample in a study of immune heterogeneity within non-small cell lung tumors. It was with 32 V and 13 J primers that multiplex PCR amplified TCR beta CDR3. MiXCR was run by TCRdb on the multiplex PCR reads, yielding one entry per CDR3 protein. This repertoire shows thousands of distinct CDR3 sequences, around 26% found once; its top ten account for 10% to 15%. Bulk tumor genomic DNA (around 600 ng per sample) served as template. While surgery was under way, several biopsies spaced far apart were taken per primary tumor. Enrolled patients presented with newly diagnosed, previously untreated non-small cell lung cancer and underwent curative surgery. Sequenced: lung tumor tissue. The source is a man aged 55 to 70 with non-small cell lung cancer.

By frequency in the sample, this clonotype is medium-sized. The genes are TRBV28 and TRBJ2-5, with D perhaps TRBD1 (7 bases). Looked up from germline, CDR1 is MDHEN and CDR2 is SYDVKM. This CDR3 has 13 residues. With 9 bases removed from V and 3 bases from J, the gap between germline ends came to 14 bases. The CDR3 here is CASTGEAKETQYF. The DNA for the CDR3 is TGTGCCAGTACAGGGGAGGCGAAAGAGACCCAGTACTTC.

By sample fraction, this clonotype is medium-sized (0.01 to 0.1%). V is TRBV15 and J is TRBJ2-1, with D unresolved. V was shortened by 0 bases and J by 0 bases, with 6 bases between the two germline ends. This CDR3 has 15 amino acids. Germline V CDR1 and CDR2: LNHNV, YYDKDF (reference sequence). CDR3 sequence: CATSRERSSYNEQFF. The CDR3 nucleotides are TGTGCCACCAGCAGAGAACGGAGCTCCTACAATGAGCAGTTCTTC.

By share of the sample, this clonotype is medium-sized (0.01 to 0.1%). J is TRBJ1-2 and V is TRBV29-1; D is undetermined. The germline V and J ends were trimmed by 3 bases and 4 bases, with 15 bases remaining between them. Germline-derived CDR1 and CDR2 are SQVTM and ANQGSEA. The CDR3 sequence is 14 residues long. In DNA, the CDR3 is TGCAGCGTTGAGCTTCCCCGCGCGCCCTATGGCTACACCTTC. This codes for CSVELPRAPYGYTF.

In its sample, this clonotype is medium-sized (0.01 to 0.1%). CDR3 in amino acids: CASKVGTTSYEQYF. CDR3 DNA sequence: TGTGCCAGCAAGGTGGGGACTACATCCTACGAGCAGTACTTC. V usage is TRBV11-3 and J usage is TRBJ2-7; 7 nucleotides align to TRBD2. CDR1 and CDR2 from the germline V gene are SGHNT and YENEEA. CDR3 length: 14 residues. V gave up 7 bases and J gave up 1 base; unmatched junction bases: 7.

The genes are TRBV6-2 or TRBV6-3 and TRBJ2-5, with D uncertain. Trimming cost V 4 bases and J 5 bases, with 5 bases left between them. CDR1 and CDR2 from the germline V gene are MNHEY and SVGEGT. CDR3 length: 11 residues. The CDR3 DNA follows: TGTGCCAGCAGTTCTCAGGAGACCCAGTACTTC. Protein product: CASSSQETQYF.

By proportion, this clonotype is medium-sized. This chain connects TRBV6-2 or TRBV6-3 to TRBJ2-7; weak D call: TRBD2 (6 bases). The CDR3 is made up of 13 amino acids. Germline assignment: CDR1 MNHEY and CDR2 SVGEGT. V lost 5 bases and J 4 bases, leaving 12 bases between the germline ends. The chain's CDR3 is CASSEWTTYEQYF. The CDR3 nucleotides are TGTGCCAGCAGTGAATGGACTACATACGAGCAGTACTTC.

J is TRBJ2-3 and V is TRBV7-6; D not resolved. Germline V gives CDR1 SGHVS, CDR2 FNYEAQ. This CDR3 spans 12 amino acids. Deletions cut 3 bases from V and 6 bases from J, with 7 bases between. This CDR3 reads CASSLSQDTQYF. The DNA for the CDR3 is TGTGCCAGCAGCTTGAGTCAGGATACGCAGTATTTT. The variable domain in full, completed from reference TRBV7-6 and TRBJ2-3, reads GAGVSQSPRYKVTKRGQDVALRCDPISGHVSLYWYRQALGQGPEFLTYFNYEAQQDKSGLPNDRFSAERPEGSISTLTIQRTEQRDSAMYRCASSLSQDTQYFGPGTRLTVL.

By sample fraction, this clonotype is medium-sized. This chain uses TRBV5-4 with TRBJ2-7; TRBD1 matches at 8 bases. This CDR3 region has 14 residues. V lost 4 bases to trimming and J lost 5 bases; unmatched junction nucleotides: 8. The germline V gene encodes CDR1 SGHNT and CDR2 YYREEE (reference sequence). CDR3 residues: CASSDQTGVNEQYF. The CDR3 DNA reads TGTGCCAGCAGCGACCAGACAGGGGTTAACGAGCAGTACTTC.

This chain joins TRBV20-1 and TRBJ2-1, with 10 bases that match TRBD2. CDR1 is DFQATT and CDR2 is SNEGSKA in the germline V gene (reference sequence). Unmatched junction bases numbered 7, after V lost 5 bases and J lost 0 bases. This CDR3 is built from 16 residues. The CDR3 protein is CSAVLPSGSSYNEQFF. The CDR3 DNA reads as TGCAGTGCTGTCCTTCCTAGCGGGAGCTCCTACAATGAGCAGTTCTTC.

This clonotype was observed a few times. V and J are TRBV9 and TRBJ2-1; no clear D. This CDR3 contains 15 residues. In germline, CDR1 is SGDLS, CDR2 YYNGEE. Trimming left V 2 bases short and J 7 bases short, with 16 bases between. CDR3 region: CASSVSTTMTNEQFF. In DNA form, the CDR3 reads TGTGCCAGCAGCGTGTCTACTACCATGACGAATGAGCAGTTCTTC.

This clonotype is medium-sized within its sample. The chain carries TRBV20-1 and TRBJ1-5; a weak D match, TRBD1 (5 bases). CDR3 length: 15 residues. CDR1 DFQATT and CDR2 SNEGSKA come from the germline V gene (reference sequence). Trimming stripped 4 bases from V and 1 base from J, with 14 bases between. The CDR3: CSATRQGGSNQPQHF. The CDR3 DNA sequence: TGCAGTGCTACCCGCCAGGGAGGGAGCAATCAGCCCCAGCATTTT.

By frequency in the sample, this clonotype is medium-sized. This chain links TRBV20-1 with TRBJ1-6; D gene ambiguous. Germline assignment: CDR1 DFQATT and CDR2 SNEGSKA (reference sequence). Trimming took 3 bases from V and 0 from J, leaving 9 bases between them. CDR3 size: 15 residues. CDR3 protein: CSASRPSSYNSPLHF. For the CDR3, the DNA is TGCAGTGCTAGTCGCCCTAGCTCCTATAATTCACCCCTCCACTTT.

V gene TRBV12-3 or TRBV12-4 combines with J gene TRBJ1-3; 9 positions match TRBD1. The CDR3 has 16 amino acids. The V and J ends lost 6 bases and 4 bases, in that order; junction bases with no gene match: 10. The CDR3 reads CASRGVGTGRGNTIYF. As DNA, the CDR3 is TGTGCCAGCAGGGGGGTTGGGACAGGGCGCGGAAACACCATATATTTT.

With regard to this clonotype: This may arise from a read error, as a much more abundant clone is one base away. As DNA, the CDR3 is TGCGCCAGCAGATGGGGTGTCGGGAGTCAGGAGACCCAGTACTTC. Translated, it gives CASRWGVGSQETQYF. The chain links TRBV5-1 to TRBJ2-5; D possibly corresponds to TRBD2 (6 bases). V was trimmed by 5 bases and J by 5 bases, leaving 19 bases between them. Germline CDR1 is SGHRS and CDR2 is YFSETQ. There are 15 residues in the CDR3.

In its sample, this clonotype is medium-sized (0.01 to 0.1%). The rearrangement joins TRBV28 to TRBJ1-1, with D maybe TRBD1 (5 bases). V gave up 0 bases and J gave up 5 bases, with 16 bases separating them. The CDR3 consists of 16 residues. Germline loops: CDR1 MDHEN, CDR2 SYDVKM. DNA for the CDR3: TGTGCCAGCAGTTTATGGAGGGACTCGGGGTGGACTGAAGCTTTCTTT. It translates to CASSLWRDSGWTEAFF.

By share, this clonotype counts as medium-sized. This chain connects TRBV20-1 to TRBJ2-7; D is unresolved. CDR1 is DFQATT, CDR2 SNEGSKA, per germline (reference sequence). V was cut by 4 bases and J by 3 bases, with 7 bases left in between. The CDR3 is made up of 11 amino acids. The CDR3 region is CSAKESYEQYF. CDR3 DNA sequence: TGCAGTGCTAAAGAAAGCTACGAGCAGTACTTC.

By sample share, this clonotype is medium-sized. The J gene is TRBJ2-7, the V gene TRBV29-1; the D is unclear. Per the germline V gene, CDR1 is SQVTM and CDR2 is ANQGSEA. V dropped 6 bases and J dropped 1 base, with 13 bases sitting between them. CDR3 length equals 13 residues. This CDR3 reads CSVTRLGSYEQYF. CDR3 bases: TGCAGCGTAACCCGACTGGGTTCCTACGAGCAGTACTTC.

By share, this clonotype ranks as medium-sized. This chain connects TRBV30 to TRBJ2-7; no clear D. The CDR3 is made up of 12 amino acids. CDR1 and CDR2 (germline): GTSNPN, SVGIG (reference sequence). Trimming removed 4 bases from V and 3 bases from J, with 10 bases in between. CDR3 sequence reads: CAWNLQDYEQYF. The DNA for the CDR3 is TGTGCCTGGAATCTTCAGGACTACGAGCAGTACTTC.

The V and J genes are TRBV7-9 and TRBJ2-5; D remains unclear. The CDR3 is 13 amino acids. The ends were cut back, 5 bases at V and 0 bases at J, with 7 bases in the middle. Germline V gene data show CDR1 as SEHNR and CDR2 as FQNEAQ (reference sequence). CDR3 bases: TGTGCCAGCAGCCCCGACTACCAAGAGACCCAGTACTTC. It translates to CASSPDYQETQYF.

This clonotype was detected only a few times. The chain combines TRBV7-9 with TRBJ2-7; D tentatively reads TRBD1 or TRBD2 (5 bases each). Trimming pared 1 base from V and 3 bases from J, leaving 7 bases between. This CDR3 has 13 amino acids. Germline V gene sequence: CDR1 SEHNR, CDR2 FQNEAQ (reference sequence). This CDR3 is CASSLGGYYEQYF. The CDR3 coding sequence is TGTGCCAGCAGCTTAGGGGGGTACTACGAGCAGTACTTC.

Note on this clonotype: A junction end diverges from the germline sequence, so it may reflect a read error. The V gene is TRBV4-3, the J gene TRBJ1-5; TRBD1 aligns across 7 bases. The CDR3 is 15 amino acids. Per the germline V gene, CDR1 is LGHNA and CDR2 is YSLEER. CDR3 protein: CASSQSPTGDHPQHF. DNA of the CDR3: TGCGCCAGCAGCCAATCTCCAACAGGGGATCACCCCCAGCATTTT.

This clonotype occurred once. The V gene is TRBV5-1, the J gene TRBJ2-7; D not certain. V dropped 2 bases and J dropped 6 bases, with 9 bases sitting between them. CDR1 and CDR2 from the germline V gene are SGHRS and YFSETQ. This CDR3 comprises 12 residues. The CDR3 nucleotides are TGCGCCAGCAGCTTCCCCTCCGGCGAGCAGTACTTC. Translated, it gives CASSFPSGEQYF.

Within the sample, this clonotype is medium-sized (0.01 to 0.1%). V usage is TRBV28 and J usage is TRBJ1-6; the D is unclear. Trimming took off 3 bases at V and 8 bases at J, with 5 bases between the two ends. The CDR3 runs 12 residues. CDR1 is MDHEN and CDR2 is SYDVKM in the germline V gene. The CDR3 is CASSLWDSPLHF. In DNA, the CDR3 is TGTGCCAGCAGTTTGTGGGATTCACCCCTCCACTTT. Combining the CDR3 with reference TRBV28 and TRBJ1-6 gives the whole variable domain DVKVTQSSRYLVKRTGEKVFLECVQDMDHENMFWYRQDPGLGLRLIYFSYDVKMKEKGDIPEGYSVSREKKERFSLILESASTNQTSMYLCASSLWDSPLHFGNGTRLTVT.

The chain employs TRBV2 and TRBJ1-2, with D maybe TRBD1 (5 bases). Germline V gene lookup returns CDR1 SNHLY and CDR2 FYNNEI. This CDR3 region has 13 residues. Trimming shortened V by 6 bases and J by 3 bases, and 11 bases separated the two germline ends. CDR3 coding DNA: TGTGCCAGCAGGAGCTCCAGGGACTATGGCTACACCTTC. Translating it yields CASRSSRDYGYTF.